The clone carrying this T cell receptor beta chain was seen a handful of times. Its antigen is currently unknown. Germline V gene sequence: CDR1 SGHRS, CDR2 YFSETQ. This CDR3 spans 16 amino acids. With 0 bases clipped from V and 8 bases from J, the junction kept 12 bases outside the gene matches. Each CDR3 protein is one row after TCRdb ran MiXCR on the 5' RACE reads. Among roughly 380,000 distinct CDR3 sequences listed, 25% to 30% were seen once. This sample is drawn from a study of T-cell memory formation after mild COVID-19. Study observations and caveats: CD4/CD8 balance characterized clones contracting day 15 to 85, and CD4+ skew characterized later expanders.

The sample taken for sequencing was PBMCs or a T cell subset sorted from them (not recorded which). The source is an adult woman who had mild COVID-19 (a few samples of this study predate the infection). Cell type and time point are not known. The chain has TRBV5-1 and TRBJ1-2; 8 nucleotides agree with TRBD1. CDR3 in amino acids: CASSLVGAGGETGYTF. CDR3 coding DNA: TGCGCCAGCAGCTTGGTAGGGGCAGGGGGCGAGACCGGCTACACCTTC.